This T cell receptor beta chain was identified during a study of blood T cells in healthy people across ages. After removal of 5 bases from V and 3 bases from J, the junction contained 5 bases not matched to a gene. Germline CDR1 SQVTM, CDR2 ANQGSEA. The CDR3 covers 13 residues. The authors ran a second PCR of about 6 to 12 cycles using a sample-barcoded 5' primer and a J-beta primer mix. A single record per CDR3 protein comes from TCRdb applying MiXCR to the 5' RACE reads. The profile shows over a million distinct CDR3 sequences, 59% of them singletons. Sequencing used blood. The chain uses TRBV29-1 and TRBJ2-7, with 9 positions matching TRBD1. This TCR came from a man younger than 30 in good health. The CDR3 DNA is TGCAGCGTTAAGACAGGGGGAAACTACGAGCAGTACTTC. This encodes CSVKTGGNYEQYF.